This passage covers 10 T cell receptor beta chains from one sample sequenced in a study of OX40 agonist ivuxolimab in advanced cancers. The repertoire was sequenced with immunoSEQ multiplex PCR; TCRdb's copy has only in-frame clones and lacks some. In the table there are fewer than 20,000 clones, approximately 70% of which are singletons. Sequences were derived from CD4+ or CD8+ T cells sorted from blood, sampled in a trial of the OX40 agonist ivuxolimab. These receptors were taken from an adult with an advanced solid tumor such as melanoma, head and neck, liver or kidney cancer.

The J gene is TRBJ2-5, the V gene TRBV11-2; no definite D call. Trimming removed 5 bases at V and 4 bases at J, with 8 bases between. CDR1 is SGHAT and CDR2 is FQNNGV in the germline V gene. There are 12 residues in the CDR3. CDR3 loop: CASSPGAETQYF. CDR3 nucleotide sequence: TGTGCCAGCAGCCCCGGCGCAGAGACCCAGTACTTC.

There are a few counts of this clone. The V and J genes are TRBV4-2 and TRBJ2-2; TRBD2 is a possible D gene (5 bases). Germline CDR1 LGHNA, CDR2 YNFKEQ. The V and J ends lost 3 bases and 6 bases respectively, with 11 bases between them. This CDR3 comprises 14 residues. CDR3 amino acids: CASSHPGVAGELFF. CDR3 nucleotide sequence: TGTGCCAGCAGCCATCCCGGGGTTGCCGGGGAGCTGTTTTTT.

The rearrangement links TRBV7-9 to TRBJ1-1; 10 bases are shared with TRBD1. Germline values: CDR1 SEHNR, CDR2 FQNEAQ (reference sequence). This CDR3 is built from 14 residues. Trimming removed 3 bases from V and 6 bases from J; junction bases left unmatched: 4. The CDR3 DNA follows: TGTGCCAGCAGCTTGAGGGACAGGGGTCCTGAAGCTTTCTTT. This gives the protein CASSLRDRGPEAFF.

V gene TRBV27 combines with J gene TRBJ1-6; no definite D call. Trimming removed 2 bases from V and 7 bases from J, with 6 bases in between. Germline CDR1 reads MNHEY; CDR2 reads SMNVEV (reference sequence). The CDR3 covers 13 residues. For the CDR3, the DNA is TGTGCCAGCAGTTTAGGAGGGAATTCACCCCTCCACTTT. Translated, it gives CASSLGGNSPLHF.

The chain combines TRBV19 with TRBJ2-1; D might be TRBD2 (6 bases). Germline V gene sequence: CDR1 LNHDA, CDR2 SQIVND (reference sequence). The CDR3 length is 14 residues. With 7 bases removed from V and 9 bases from J, the gap between germline ends came to 19 bases. CDR3 protein: CASTQDYAYGEQFF. The CDR3 DNA is TGTGCCAGTACTCAGGACTATGCCTACGGTGAGCAGTTCTTC.

This chain joins TRBV5-4 and TRBJ2-3; D possibly matches TRBD1 or TRBD2 (5 bases each). The CDR3 runs 16 residues. V gave up 6 bases and J gave up 3 bases, with 20 bases separating them. Germline assignment: CDR1 SGHNT and CDR2 YYREEE (reference sequence). CDR3 amino acids: CASTRVGLAGTDTQYF. The DNA for the CDR3 is TGTGCCAGCACCCGGGTGGGGCTAGCTGGTACAGATACGCAGTATTTT.

The V and J genes are TRBV4-3 and TRBJ1-1, with a tentative D call TRBD1 (6 bases). CDR1 is LGHNA and CDR2 is YSLEER in the germline V gene. Deletions cut 3 bases from V and 4 bases from J, with 12 bases between. CDR3 length equals 14 residues. The CDR3 loop is CASSQDRFGTEAFF. CDR3 sequence (DNA): TGCGCCAGCAGCCAGGACAGATTCGGCACTGAAGCTTTCTTT.

The rearrangement joins TRBV10-3 to TRBJ2-6, with D perhaps TRBD1 or TRBD2 (7 bases each). V lost 8 bases and J 0 bases, leaving 14 bases between the germline ends. The CDR3 loop spans 16 amino acids. Per the germline V gene, CDR1 is ENHRY and CDR2 is SYGVKD. The CDR3 bases are TGTGCCATCGGCGGGGGACAGAGCTCTGGGGCCAACGTCCTGACTTTC. This sequence encodes CAIGGGQSSGANVLTF.

This clone was seen only a few times. As DNA, the CDR3 is TGTGCCAGCAGTTACGCGAACTACAATGAGCAGTTCTTC. Encoded protein: CASSYANYNEQFF. The rearrangement uses TRBV6-6 and TRBJ2-1, with D hard to call. V lost 2 bases, J lost 3 bases, and 5 bases lay in between. The CDR3 totals 13 residues. The germline gives CDR1 MNHNY, CDR2 SVGAGI (reference sequence).

Relative to its sample, this clone is medium-sized (0.01 to 0.1%). The J gene is TRBJ2-5, the V gene TRBV6-5; no firm D call. Trimming stripped 3 bases from V and 7 bases from J, with 12 bases between. This CDR3 spans 13 amino acids. Germline loops: CDR1 MNHEY, CDR2 SVGAGI. This chain's CDR3 is CASSYTRPGTQYF. In DNA form, the CDR3 reads TGTGCCAGCAGTTATACACGCCCTGGGACCCAGTACTTC.